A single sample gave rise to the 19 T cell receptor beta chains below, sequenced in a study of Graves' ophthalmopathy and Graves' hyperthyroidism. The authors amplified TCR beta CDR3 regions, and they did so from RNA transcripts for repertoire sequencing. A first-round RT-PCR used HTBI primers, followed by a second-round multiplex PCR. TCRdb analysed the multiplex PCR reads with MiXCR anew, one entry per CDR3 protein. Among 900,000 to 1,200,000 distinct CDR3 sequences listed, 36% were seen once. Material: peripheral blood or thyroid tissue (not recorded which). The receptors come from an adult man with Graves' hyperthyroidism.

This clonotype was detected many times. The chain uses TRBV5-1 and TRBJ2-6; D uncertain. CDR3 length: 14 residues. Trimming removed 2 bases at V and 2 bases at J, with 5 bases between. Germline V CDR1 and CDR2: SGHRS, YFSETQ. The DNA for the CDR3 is TGCGCCAGCAGCTTTGGGGCTGGGGCCAACGTCCTGACTTTC. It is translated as CASSFGAGANVLTF.

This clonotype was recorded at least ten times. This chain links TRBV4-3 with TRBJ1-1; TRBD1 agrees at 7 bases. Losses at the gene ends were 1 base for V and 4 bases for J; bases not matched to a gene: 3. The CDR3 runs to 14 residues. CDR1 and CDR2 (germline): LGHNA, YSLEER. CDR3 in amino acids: CASSQVQGGTEAFF. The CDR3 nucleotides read TGCGCCAGCAGCCAAGTGCAGGGGGGCACTGAAGCTTTCTTT.

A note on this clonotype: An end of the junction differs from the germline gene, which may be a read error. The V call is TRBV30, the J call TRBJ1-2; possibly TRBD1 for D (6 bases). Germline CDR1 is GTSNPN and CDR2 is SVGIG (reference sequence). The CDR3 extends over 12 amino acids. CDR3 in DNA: TGTGCCTGGAGTCCCGGATCGGGGACATTTCCTTTC. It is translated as CAWSPGSGTFPF.

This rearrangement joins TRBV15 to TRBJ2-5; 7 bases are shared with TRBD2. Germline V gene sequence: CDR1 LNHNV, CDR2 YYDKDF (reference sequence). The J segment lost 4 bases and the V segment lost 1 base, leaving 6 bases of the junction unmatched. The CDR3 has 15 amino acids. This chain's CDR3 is CATSRGGGLAETQYF. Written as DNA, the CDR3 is TGTGCCACCAGCAGAGGGGGGGGGTTGGCAGAGACCCAGTACTTC.

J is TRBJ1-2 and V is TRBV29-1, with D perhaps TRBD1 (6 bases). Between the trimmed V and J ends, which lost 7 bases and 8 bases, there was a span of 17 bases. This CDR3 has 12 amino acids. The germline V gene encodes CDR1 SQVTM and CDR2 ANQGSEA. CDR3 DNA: TGCAGCGGCCTACAGGGAACGAGGGGCTACACCTTC. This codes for CSGLQGTRGYTF.

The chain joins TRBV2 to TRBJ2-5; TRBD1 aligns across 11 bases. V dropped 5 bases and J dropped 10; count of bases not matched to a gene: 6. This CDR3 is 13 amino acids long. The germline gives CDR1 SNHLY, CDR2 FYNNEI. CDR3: CASSWDRGKNQYF. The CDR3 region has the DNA TGTGCCAGCAGTTGGGACAGGGGGAAAAACCAGTACTTC.

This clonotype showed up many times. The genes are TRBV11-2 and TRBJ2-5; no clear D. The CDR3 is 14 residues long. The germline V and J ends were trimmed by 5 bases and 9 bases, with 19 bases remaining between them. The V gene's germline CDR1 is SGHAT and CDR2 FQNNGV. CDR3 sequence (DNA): TGTGCCAGCAGCCCAGCCGAGGCAGGACGGTCCCAGTACTTC. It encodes CASSPAEAGRSQYF.

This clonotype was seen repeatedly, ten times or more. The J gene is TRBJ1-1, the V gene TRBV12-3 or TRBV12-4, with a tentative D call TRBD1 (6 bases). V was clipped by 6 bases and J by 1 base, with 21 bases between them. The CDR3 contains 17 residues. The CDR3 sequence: CASRGSSQGRSNTEAFF. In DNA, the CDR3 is TGTGCCAGCAGGGGATCTTCACAGGGCCGTTCGAACACTGAAGCTTTCTTT.

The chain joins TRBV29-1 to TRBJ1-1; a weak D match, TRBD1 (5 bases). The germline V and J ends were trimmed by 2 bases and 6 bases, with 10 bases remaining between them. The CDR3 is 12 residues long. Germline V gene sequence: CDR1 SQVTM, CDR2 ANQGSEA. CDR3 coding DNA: TGCAGCGTTGAAATCAGGGATCCTGAAGCTTTCTTT. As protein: CSVEIRDPEAFF.

For the CDR3, the DNA is TGTGCCAGTAGACGTGGGAACAGCCAAGAGACCCAGTACTTC. This gives the protein CASRRGNSQETQYF. V gene TRBV19 combines with J gene TRBJ2-5; D is undetermined. Germline CDR1 is LNHDA and CDR2 is SQIVND (reference sequence). Trimming left V 6 bases short and J 1 base short, with 12 bases between. CDR3 length: 14 residues.

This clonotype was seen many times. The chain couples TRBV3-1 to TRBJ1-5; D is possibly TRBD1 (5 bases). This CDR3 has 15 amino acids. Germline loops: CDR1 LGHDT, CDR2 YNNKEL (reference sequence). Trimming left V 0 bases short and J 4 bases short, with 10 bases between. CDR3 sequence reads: CASSQDIRGNQPQHF. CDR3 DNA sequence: TGTGCCAGCAGCCAAGATATTCGGGGGAATCAGCCCCAGCATTTT. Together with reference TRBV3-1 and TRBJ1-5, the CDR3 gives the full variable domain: DTAVSQTPKYLVTQMGNDKSIKCEQNLGHDTMYWYKQDSKKFLKIMFSYNNKELIINETVPNRFSPKSPDKAHLNLHINSLELGDSAVYFCASSQDIRGNQPQHFGDGTRLSIL.

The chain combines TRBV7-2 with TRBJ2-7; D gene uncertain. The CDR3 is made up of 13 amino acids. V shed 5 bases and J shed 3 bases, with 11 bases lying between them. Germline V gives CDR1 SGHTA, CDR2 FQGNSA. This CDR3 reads CASSRRIDYEQYF. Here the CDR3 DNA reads TGTGCCAGCAGCCGACGGATAGACTACGAGCAGTACTTC.

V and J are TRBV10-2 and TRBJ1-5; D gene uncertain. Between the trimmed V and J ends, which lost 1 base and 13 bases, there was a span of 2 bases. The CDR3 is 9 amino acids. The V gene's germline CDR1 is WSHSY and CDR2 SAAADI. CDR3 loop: CASSELQHF. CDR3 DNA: TGCGCCAGCAGTGAGTTACAGCATTTT.

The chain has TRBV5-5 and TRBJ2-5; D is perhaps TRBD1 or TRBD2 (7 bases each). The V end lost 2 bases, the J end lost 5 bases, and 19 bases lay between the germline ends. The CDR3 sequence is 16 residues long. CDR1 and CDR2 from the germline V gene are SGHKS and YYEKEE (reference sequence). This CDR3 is CASSLGRGQPQETQYF. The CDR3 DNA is TGTGCCAGCAGCTTAGGGAGGGGGCAGCCCCAGGAGACCCAGTACTTC.

The CDR3 region is CASSVVSGAGELFF. CDR3 coding DNA: TGTGCCAGCAGCGTAGTTTCAGGAGCCGGGGAGCTGTTTTTT. V usage is TRBV9 and J usage is TRBJ2-2, with unresolved D. Germline CDR1 reads SGDLS; CDR2 reads YYNGEE. Trimming cost V 0 bases and J 6 bases, with 9 bases left between them. The CDR3 length is 14 residues.

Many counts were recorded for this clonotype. The CDR3 loop reads CASMPGGWQETQYF. CDR3 coding DNA: TGTGCCAGCATGCCAGGGGGATGGCAAGAGACCCAGTACTTC. The chain has TRBV2 and TRBJ2-5; 7 bases match TRBD1. This CDR3 has 14 amino acids. Germline assignment: CDR1 SNHLY and CDR2 FYNNEI. V shed 7 bases, J shed 2 bases, and the junction held 7 bases outside the gene matches.

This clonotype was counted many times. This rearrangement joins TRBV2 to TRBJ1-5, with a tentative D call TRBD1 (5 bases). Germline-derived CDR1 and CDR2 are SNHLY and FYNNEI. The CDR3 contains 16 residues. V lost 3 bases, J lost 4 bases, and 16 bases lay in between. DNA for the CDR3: TGTGCCAGCAGTGATTCCCCGGGACGGATAAATCAGCCCCAGCATTTT. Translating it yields CASSDSPGRINQPQHF.

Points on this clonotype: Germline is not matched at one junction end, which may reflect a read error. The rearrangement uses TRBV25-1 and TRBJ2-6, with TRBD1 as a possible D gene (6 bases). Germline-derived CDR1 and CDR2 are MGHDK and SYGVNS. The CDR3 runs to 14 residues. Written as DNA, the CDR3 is TGCAGTGCTATTGCAGGGGCTGGGGCCAACGTCCTGACTTTC. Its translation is CSAIAGAGANVLTF.

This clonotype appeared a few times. The CDR3 coding sequence is TGTGCCAGCAGCTTGGAATTCAGGAACACTGAAGCTTTCTTT. It translates to CASSLEFRNTEAFF. J is TRBJ1-1 and V is TRBV5-4; D ambiguous. The ends were cut back, 0 bases at V and 1 base at J, with 7 bases in the middle. The CDR3 spans 14 residues. CDR1 SGHNT and CDR2 YYREEE come from the germline V gene (reference sequence).